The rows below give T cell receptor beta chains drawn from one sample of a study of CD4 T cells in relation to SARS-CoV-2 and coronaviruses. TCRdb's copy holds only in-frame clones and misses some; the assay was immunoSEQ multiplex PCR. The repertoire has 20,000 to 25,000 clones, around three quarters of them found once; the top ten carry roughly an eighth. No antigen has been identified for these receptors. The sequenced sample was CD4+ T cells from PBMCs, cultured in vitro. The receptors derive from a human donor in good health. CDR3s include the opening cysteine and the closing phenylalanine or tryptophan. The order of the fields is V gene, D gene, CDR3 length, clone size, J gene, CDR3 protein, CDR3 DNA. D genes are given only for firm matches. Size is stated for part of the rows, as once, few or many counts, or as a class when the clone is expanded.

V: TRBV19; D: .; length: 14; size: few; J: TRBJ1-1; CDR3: CASSARWDATEAFF; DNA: TGTGCCAGTAGTGCCCGGTGGGATGCCACTGAAGCTTTCTTT
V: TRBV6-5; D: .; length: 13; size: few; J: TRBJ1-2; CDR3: CASRGTENYGYTF; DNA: TGTGCCAGCAGGGGGACGGAAAACTATGGCTACACCTTC
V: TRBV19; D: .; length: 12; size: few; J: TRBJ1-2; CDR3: CASSDGPGGYTF; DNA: TGTGCCAGTAGCGACGGTCCGGGGGGCTACACCTTC
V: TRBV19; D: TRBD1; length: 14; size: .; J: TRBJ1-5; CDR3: CANTGQGGNQPQHF; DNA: TGTGCCAATACGGGACAGGGAGGCAATCAGCCCCAGCATTTT
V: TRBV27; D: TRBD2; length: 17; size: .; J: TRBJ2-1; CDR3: CASSFWTSSTIYNEQFF; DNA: TGTGCCAGCAGTTTTTGGACTAGTAGCACAATCTACAATGAGCAGTTCTTC
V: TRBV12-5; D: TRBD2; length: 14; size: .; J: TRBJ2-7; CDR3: CASGQGTSGYEQYF; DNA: TGTGCTAGTGGCCAAGGGACTAGCGGCTACGAGCAGTACTTC
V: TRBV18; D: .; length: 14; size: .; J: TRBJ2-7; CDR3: CASSPRSNSYEQYF; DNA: TGTGCCAGCTCACCACGGAGTAACTCCTACGAGCAGTACTTC
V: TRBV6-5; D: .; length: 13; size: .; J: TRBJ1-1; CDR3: CASSYWGGTEAFF; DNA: TGTGCCAGCAGTTACTGGGGGGGCACTGAAGCTTTCTTT
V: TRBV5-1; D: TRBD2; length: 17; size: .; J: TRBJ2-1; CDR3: CASSLSGTSGNYNEQFF; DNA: TGCGCCAGCAGCTTGTCGGGGACTAGCGGGAACTACAATGAGCAGTTCTTC
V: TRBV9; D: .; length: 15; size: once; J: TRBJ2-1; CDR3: CASSVVGTAYNEQFF; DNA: TGTGCCAGCAGCGTAGTTGGGACTGCATACAATGAGCAGTTCTTC
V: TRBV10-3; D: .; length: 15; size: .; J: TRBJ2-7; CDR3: CAISSGAELLYEQYF; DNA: TGTGCCATCAGTTCAGGGGCTGAACTCCTCTACGAGCAGTACTTC
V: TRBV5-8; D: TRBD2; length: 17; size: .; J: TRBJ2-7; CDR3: CASSGRGLAGSAREQYF; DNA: TGTGCCAGCAGCGGCCGGGGACTAGCGGGATCTGCGCGCGAGCAGTACTTC
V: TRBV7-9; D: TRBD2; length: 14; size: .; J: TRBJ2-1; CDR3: CATELAGVSNEQFF; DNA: TGTGCCACGGAACTAGCGGGAGTATCCAATGAGCAGTTCTTC
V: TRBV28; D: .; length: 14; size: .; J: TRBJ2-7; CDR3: CASSPPGRWYEQYF; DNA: TGTGCCAGCAGTCCTCCGGGGAGATGGTACGAGCAGTACTTC
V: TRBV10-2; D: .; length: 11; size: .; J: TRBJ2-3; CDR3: CASSFSDTQYF; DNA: TGCGCCAGCAGTTTTTCAGATACGCAGTATTTT
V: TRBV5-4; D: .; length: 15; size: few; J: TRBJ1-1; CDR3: CASSRAGTQNTEAFF; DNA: TGTGCCAGCAGCAGAGCCGGGACACAGAACACTGAAGCTTTCTTT
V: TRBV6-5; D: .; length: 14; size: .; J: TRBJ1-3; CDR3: CASSSAAEGNTIYF; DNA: TGTGCCAGCAGCTCCGCCGCGGAAGGAAACACCATATATTTT
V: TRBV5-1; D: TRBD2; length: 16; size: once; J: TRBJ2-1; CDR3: CASSSRVTSGYNEQFF; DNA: TGCGCCAGCAGCTCCCGGGTGACTAGCGGTTACAATGAGCAGTTCTTC
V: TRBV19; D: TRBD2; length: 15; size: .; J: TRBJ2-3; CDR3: CASSKTSGSIDTQYF; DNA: TGTGCCAGTAGCAAGACTAGCGGGAGTATAGATACGCAGTATTTT
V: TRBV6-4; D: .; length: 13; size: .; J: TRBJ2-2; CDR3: CASSDLTTGELFF; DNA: TGTGCCAGCAGTGATCTTACTACCGGGGAGCTGTTTTTT
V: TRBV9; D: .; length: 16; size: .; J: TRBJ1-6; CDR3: CASSSDSSSYNSPLHF; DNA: TGTGCCAGCAGCTCAGACAGTAGCTCCTATAATTCACCCCTCCACTTT
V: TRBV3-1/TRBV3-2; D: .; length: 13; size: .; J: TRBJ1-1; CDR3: CASSQRTATEAFF; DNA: TGTGCCAGCAGCCAACGGACAGCAACTGAAGCTTTCTTT
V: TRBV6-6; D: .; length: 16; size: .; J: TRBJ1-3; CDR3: CASTINVEAGGNTIYF; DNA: TGTGCCAGCACCATAAATGTGGAGGCTGGAGGAAACACCATATATTTT
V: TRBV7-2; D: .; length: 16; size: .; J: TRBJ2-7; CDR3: CASSLEAGRSSYEQYF; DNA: TGTGCCAGCAGCTTAGAGGCGGGACGGAGCTCCTACGAGCAGTACTTC
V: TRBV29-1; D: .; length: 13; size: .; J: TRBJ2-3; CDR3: CSVGVGAGDTQYF; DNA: TGCAGCGTCGGAGTGGGTGCGGGAGATACGCAGTATTTT
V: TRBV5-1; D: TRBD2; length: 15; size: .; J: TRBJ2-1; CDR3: CASSSSGSSYNEQFF; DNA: TGCGCCAGCAGCTCCAGCGGGAGCTCCTACAATGAGCAGTTCTTC
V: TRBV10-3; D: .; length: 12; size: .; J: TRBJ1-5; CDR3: CAIRGVGQPQHF; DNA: TGTGCCATCAGGGGGGTCGGGCAGCCCCAGCATTTT
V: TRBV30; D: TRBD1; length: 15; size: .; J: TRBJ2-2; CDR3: CAWSGDRESRGELFF; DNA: TGTGCCTGGAGCGGGGACAGAGAGTCGCGCGGGGAGCTGTTTTTT
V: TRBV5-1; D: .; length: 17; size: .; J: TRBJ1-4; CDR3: CASSLTPLGVTNEKLFF; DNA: TGCGCCAGCAGCTTGACTCCATTAGGGGTGACTAATGAAAAACTGTTTTTT
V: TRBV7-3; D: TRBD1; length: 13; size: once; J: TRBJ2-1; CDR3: CASSPGTGYEQFF; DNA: TGTGCCAGCAGCCCCGGGACAGGGTACGAGCAGTTCTTC
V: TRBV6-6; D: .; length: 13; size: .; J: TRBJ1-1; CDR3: CASSYSENTEAFF; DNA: TGTGCCAGCAGTTACTCGGAGAACACTGAAGCTTTCTTT
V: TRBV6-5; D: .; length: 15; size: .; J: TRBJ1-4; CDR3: CASRKSGGRGEKLFF; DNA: TGTGCCAGCAGGAAAAGCGGGGGGCGCGGTGAAAAACTGTTTTTT
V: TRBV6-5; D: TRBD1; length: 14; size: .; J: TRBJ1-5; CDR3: CASWTGTRNQPQHF; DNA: TGTGCCAGCTGGACAGGGACTCGCAATCAGCCCCAGCATTTT
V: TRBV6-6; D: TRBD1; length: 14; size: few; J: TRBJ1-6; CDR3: CASSRDSRDSPLHF; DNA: TGTGCCAGCAGCCGGGACAGTCGGGATTCACCCCTCCACTTT
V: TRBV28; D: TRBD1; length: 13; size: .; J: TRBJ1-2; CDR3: CASYRGTNYGYTF; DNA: TGTGCCAGCTACAGGGGGACGAACTATGGCTACACCTTC
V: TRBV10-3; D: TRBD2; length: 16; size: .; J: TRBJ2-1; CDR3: CATILSGSRGDNEQFF; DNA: TGTGCCACCATCCTTAGCGGGAGTAGAGGGGACAATGAGCAGTTCTTC
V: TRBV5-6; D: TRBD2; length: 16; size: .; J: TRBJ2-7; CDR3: CASSSGTSGSLYEQYF; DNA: TGTGCCAGCAGCTCAGGGACTAGCGGGAGTCTATACGAGCAGTACTTC
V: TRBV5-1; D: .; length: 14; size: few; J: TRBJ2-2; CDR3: CASSRDSNTGELFF; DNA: TGCGCCAGCAGCCGAGACAGCAACACCGGGGAGCTGTTTTTT
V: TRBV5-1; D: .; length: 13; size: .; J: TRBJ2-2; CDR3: CASTVQITGELFF; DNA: TGCGCCAGCACCGTACAAATCACCGGGGAGCTGTTTTTT